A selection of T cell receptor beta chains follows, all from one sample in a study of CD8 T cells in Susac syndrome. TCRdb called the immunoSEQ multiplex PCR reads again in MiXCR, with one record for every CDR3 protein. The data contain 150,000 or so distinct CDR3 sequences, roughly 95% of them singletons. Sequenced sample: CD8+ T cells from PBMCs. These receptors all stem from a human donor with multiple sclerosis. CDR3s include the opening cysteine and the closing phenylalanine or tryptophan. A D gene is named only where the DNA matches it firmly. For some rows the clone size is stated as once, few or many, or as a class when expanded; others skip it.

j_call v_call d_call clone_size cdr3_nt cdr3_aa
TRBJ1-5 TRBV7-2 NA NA TGTGCCAGCAGCTCGTCCCCGGGGTATAGCAATCAGCCCCAGCATTTT CASSSSPGYSNQPQHF
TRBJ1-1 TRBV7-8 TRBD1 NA TGTGCCAGCAGCCCACGGACAGGGGAAGGGGTGAACACTGAAGCTTTCTTT CASSPRTGEGVNTEAFF
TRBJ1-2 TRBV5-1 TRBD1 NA TGCGCCAGCAGCTTGGAAGGACAGGGCGGATATGGCTACACCTTC CASSLEGQGGYGYTF
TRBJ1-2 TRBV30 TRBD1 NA TGTGCCTGCTCCGGGCGACAGGGAGATAACTATGGCTACACCTTC CACSGRQGDNYGYTF
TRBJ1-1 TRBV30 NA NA TGTGCCTGGAGTAGGGACAACACTGAAGCTTTCTTT CAWSRDNTEAFF
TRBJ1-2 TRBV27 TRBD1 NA TGTGCCAGCAGTTTAGGCGTCAGGGGGGGGTACTATGGCTACACCTTC CASSLGVRGGYYGYTF
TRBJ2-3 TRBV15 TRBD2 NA TGTGCCACCAGCGCCGTCGGGGGGGGGCCTCCAGATACGCAGTATTTT CATSAVGGGPPDTQYF
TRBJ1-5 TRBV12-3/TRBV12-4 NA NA TGTGCCAGAGGGGGTGATACAGAGAGTAATCAGCCCCAGCATTTT CARGGDTESNQPQHF
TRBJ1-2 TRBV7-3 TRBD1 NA TGTGCCAGCAGCTATCAGGGACAGTCGAATGTACATGGCTACACCTTC CASSYQGQSNVHGYTF
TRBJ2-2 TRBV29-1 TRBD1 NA TGCAGCGTTGAATACAGGGGAAACACCGGGGAGCTGTTTTTT CSVEYRGNTGELFF
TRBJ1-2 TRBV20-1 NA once TGCAGTGCTAGGAGGGATGAGATTGACTATGGCTACACCTTC CSARRDEIDYGYTF
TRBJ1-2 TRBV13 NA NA TGTGCCAGCAGCTTAGACGAGGGATATGGCTACACCTTC CASSLDEGYGYTF
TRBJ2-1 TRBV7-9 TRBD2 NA TGTGCCAGCAGCCTAGTCGGACTAGCGGGTAATGAGCAGTTCTTC CASSLVGLAGNEQFF
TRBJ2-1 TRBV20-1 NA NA TGCAGTGCTCCGACCCGACAGGACAATGAGCAGTTCTTC CSAPTRQDNEQFF
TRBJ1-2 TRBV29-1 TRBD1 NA TGCAACGCGGCAGGGGGCGGCGGCTACACCTTC CNAAGGGGYTF
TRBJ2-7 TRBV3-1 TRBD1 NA TGTGCCAGCAGCCACCATAACCCGGGACAGTCAACCCCTCTCTCCTACGAGCAGTACTTC CASSHHNPGQSTPLSYEQYF
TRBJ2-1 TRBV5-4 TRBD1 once TGTGCCAGCAGCCAAAAGGTCGGGGGACAGGGGGTCGACAATGAGCAGTTCTTC CASSQKVGGQGVDNEQFF
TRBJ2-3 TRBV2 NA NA TGTGCCAGCCAGGGTCGTCCAGATACGCAGTATTTT CASQGRPDTQYF
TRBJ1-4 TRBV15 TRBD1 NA TGTGCCACCGGGACAGGGGGGAGAACTAATGAAAAACTGTTTTTT CATGTGGRTNEKLFF
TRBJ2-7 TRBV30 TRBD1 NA TGTGCCTGGACTCCGGGACAGTTTTCCTACGAGCAGTACTTC CAWTPGQFSYEQYF
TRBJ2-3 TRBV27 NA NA TGTGCCAGCAGTTTGGTTACCCGGGGTGGAGATACGCAGTATTTT CASSLVTRGGDTQYF
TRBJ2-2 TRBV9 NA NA TGTGCCAGCAGCGTCCCCCTGGAGAACCCATCGAACACCGGGGAGCTGTTTTTT CASSVPLENPSNTGELFF
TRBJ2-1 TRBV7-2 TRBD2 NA TGTGCCAGCACCTCACCTAGCGGGGGGAACAATGAGCAGTTCTTC CASTSPSGGNNEQFF
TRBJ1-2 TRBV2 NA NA TGTGCCAGCAGGGTCAGCCCTACAGGGACGTATGGCTACACCTTC CASRVSPTGTYGYTF
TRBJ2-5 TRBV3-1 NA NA TGTGCCAGCAGCCAAGATCTGGGGGCGATGGGGGAGACCCAGTACTTC CASSQDLGAMGETQYF
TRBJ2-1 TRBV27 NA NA TGTGCCAGCAGTTTATCGCGGCTCGTCTCCTACAATGAGCAGTTCTTC CASSLSRLVSYNEQFF
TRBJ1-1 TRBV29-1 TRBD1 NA TGCAGCGCCCCCGGAGGGGGCGAGTCAGCTTTCTTT CSAPGGGESAFF
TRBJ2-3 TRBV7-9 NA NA TGTGCCAGCAGCTTAGAGGGACCAGATACGCAGTATTTT CASSLEGPDTQYF
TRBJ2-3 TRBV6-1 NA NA TGTGCCAGCCTGGGACCCCTAAGCACAGATACGCAGTATTTT CASLGPLSTDTQYF
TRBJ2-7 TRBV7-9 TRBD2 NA TGTGCCAGCAGCTCGCACCTCAGGACTAGCGGCCTGACCTACGAGCAGTACTTC CASSSHLRTSGLTYEQYF
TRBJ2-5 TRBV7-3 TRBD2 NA TGTGCCAGCAGCTTATACGGGGGGAAAGCAGAGACCCAGTACTTC CASSLYGGKAETQYF